One and the same sample provided the 4 T cell receptor beta chains below, sequenced in a study of early T cells in non-severe SARS-CoV-2 infection. In TCRdb, the 5' RACE reads were re-called with MiXCR into one record per CDR3 protein. The sample carries over 45,000 distinct CDR3 sequences, roughly 5.9% recorded once. Material for sequencing was whole blood. Receptor source: an adult who was a healthcare worker with PCR-confirmed SARS-CoV-2 infection or an uninfected control (not recorded which).

This clonotype was seen ten or more times. The CDR3 loop is CASSSWPGTYNEQFF. CDR3 sequence (DNA): TGTGCCAGCAGCTCATGGCCGGGGACCTACAATGAGCAGTTCTTC. This sequence joins TRBV5-6 and TRBJ2-1; D possibly corresponds to TRBD2 (5 bases). Trimming stripped 3 bases from V and 2 bases from J, with 12 bases between. The length of the CDR3 is 15 residues. Germline-derived CDR1 and CDR2 are SGHDT and YYEEEE.

This clonotype was detected only once. Since a much larger clone is just one base distant, this may be a read error. This chain joins TRBV20-1 and TRBJ2-3; 8 positions agree with TRBD2. The trim removed 4 bases at V and 1 base at J, leaving 4 bases unmatched. The CDR3 consists of 14 residues. Germline CDR1 DFQATT, CDR2 SNEGSKA (reference sequence). CDR3: CSAKRELRTDTQYF. The CDR3 nucleotides are TGCAGTGCTAAGCGGGAGTTACGCACAGATACGCAGTATTTT.

A note on this clonotype: Since a much larger clone is just one base distant, this may be a read error. V and J are TRBV7-3 and TRBJ2-5, with D possibly matching TRBD2 (5 bases). The CDR3 has 14 residues. Per germline, CDR1 SGHTA and CDR2 FQGTGA. The CDR3 region is CANSPGGGGETQYF. CDR3 coding DNA: TGTGCCAACAGCCCAGGCGGAGGCGGGGAGACCCAGTACTTC.

In its sample, this clonotype was seen many times. V gene TRBV19 combines with J gene TRBJ2-2, with TRBD2 identical over 11 bases. Unmatched junction bases numbered 10, after V lost 2 bases and J lost 5 bases. This CDR3 has 18 amino acids. Germline CDR1 LNHDA, CDR2 SQIVND (reference sequence). The CDR3 here is CASSIWSLAGGKTGELFF. CDR3 DNA sequence: TGTGCCAGTAGTATATGGAGTCTAGCGGGAGGCAAAACCGGGGAGCTGTTTTTT.